The entry that follows covers one T cell receptor (beta chain) sequence. This entry comes from a study of CDR3 diversity in severe acne. TCRdb re-derived calls from the PCR reads in MiXCR, one entry per CDR3 protein. The sample lists about 84,000 distinct CDR3 sequences; under 65% were seen once. This CDR3 contains 14 residues. The V gene's germline CDR1 is SGHKS and CDR2 YYEKEE (reference sequence). With 0 bases clipped from V and 5 bases from J, the junction kept 4 bases outside the gene matches. This chain links TRBV5-5 with TRBJ2-7, with TRBD1 identical over 8 bases. This TCR derives from a male donor in good health, without acne. The sample consisted of blood. CDR3 sequence: CASSLVDRVNEQYF. The CDR3 region has the DNA TGTGCCAGCAGCTTGGTGGACAGGGTAAACGAGCAGTACTTC. Combining the CDR3 with reference TRBV5-5 and TRBJ2-7 gives the whole variable domain DAGVTQSPTHLIKTRGQQVTLRCSPISGHKSVSWYQQVLGQGPQFIFQYYEKEERGRGNFPDRFSARQFPNYSSELNVNALLLGDSALYLCASSLVDRVNEQYFGPGTRLTVT.